The entry below gives a single T cell receptor beta chain sequence along with its context. Its antigen is currently unknown. The data were taken from a study of CD8 T cells in Susac syndrome. Germline V lookup: CDR1 MDHEN, CDR2 SYDVKM. The junction had 11 bases not matched to a gene; V was cut back by 2 bases and J by 3 bases. The CDR3 sequence is 17 residues long. Study observations and caveats: The study acknowledged a relatively small number of individuals in its TCR sequencing and HLA analysis.

Random hexamers were used to reverse transcribe the RNA input (about 0.45 to 1 ug). From the immunoSEQ multiplex PCR reads, TCRdb called clonotypes with MiXCR, one entry per CDR3 protein. The sample contains over 100,000 distinct CDR3 sequences, about 90% of which appear only once. Sequenced input: CD4+ T cells from PBMCs. This TCR came from a human donor in good health. The chain links TRBV28 to TRBJ2-5; 8 nucleotides match TRBD2. The CDR3 DNA sequence: TGTGCCAGCAGTTTAGTATCTAGCGGGCGACTAGAAGAGACCCAGTACTTC. Protein product: CASSLVSSGRLEETQYF.